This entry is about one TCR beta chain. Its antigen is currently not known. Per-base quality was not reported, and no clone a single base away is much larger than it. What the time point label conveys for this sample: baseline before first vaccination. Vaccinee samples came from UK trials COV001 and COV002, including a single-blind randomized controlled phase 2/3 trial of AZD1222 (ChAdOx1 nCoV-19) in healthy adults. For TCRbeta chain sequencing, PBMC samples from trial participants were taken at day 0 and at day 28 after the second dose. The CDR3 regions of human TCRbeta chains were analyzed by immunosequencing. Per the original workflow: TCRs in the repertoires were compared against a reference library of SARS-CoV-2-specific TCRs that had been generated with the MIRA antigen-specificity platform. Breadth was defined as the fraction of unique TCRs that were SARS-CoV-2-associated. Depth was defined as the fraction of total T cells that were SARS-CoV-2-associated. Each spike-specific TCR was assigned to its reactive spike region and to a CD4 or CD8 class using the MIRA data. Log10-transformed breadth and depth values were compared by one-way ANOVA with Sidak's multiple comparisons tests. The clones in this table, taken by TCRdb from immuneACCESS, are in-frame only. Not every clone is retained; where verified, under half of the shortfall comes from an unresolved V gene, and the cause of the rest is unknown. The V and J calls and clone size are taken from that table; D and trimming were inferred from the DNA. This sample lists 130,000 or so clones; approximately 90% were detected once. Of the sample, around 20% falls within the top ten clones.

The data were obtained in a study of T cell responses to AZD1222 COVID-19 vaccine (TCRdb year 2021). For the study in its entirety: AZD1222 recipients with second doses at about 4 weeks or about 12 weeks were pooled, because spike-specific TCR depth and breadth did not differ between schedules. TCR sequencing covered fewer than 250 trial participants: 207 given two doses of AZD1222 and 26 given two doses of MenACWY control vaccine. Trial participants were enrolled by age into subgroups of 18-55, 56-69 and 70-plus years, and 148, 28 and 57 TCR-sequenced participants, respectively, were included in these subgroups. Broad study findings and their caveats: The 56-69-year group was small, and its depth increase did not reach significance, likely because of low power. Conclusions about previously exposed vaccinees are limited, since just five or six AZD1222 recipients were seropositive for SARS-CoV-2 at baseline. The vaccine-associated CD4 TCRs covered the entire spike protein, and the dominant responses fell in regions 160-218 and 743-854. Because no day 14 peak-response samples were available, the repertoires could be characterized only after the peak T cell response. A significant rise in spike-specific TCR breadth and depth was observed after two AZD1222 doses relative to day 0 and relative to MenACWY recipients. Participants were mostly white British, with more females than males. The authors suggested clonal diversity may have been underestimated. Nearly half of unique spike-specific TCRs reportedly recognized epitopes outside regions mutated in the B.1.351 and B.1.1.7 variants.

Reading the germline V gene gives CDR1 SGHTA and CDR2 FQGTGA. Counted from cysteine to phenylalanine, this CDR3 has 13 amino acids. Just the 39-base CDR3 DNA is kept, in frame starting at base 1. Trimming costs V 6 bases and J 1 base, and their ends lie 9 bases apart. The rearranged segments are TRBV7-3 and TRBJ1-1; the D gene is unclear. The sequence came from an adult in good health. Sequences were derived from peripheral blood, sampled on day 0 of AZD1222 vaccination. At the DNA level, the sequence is TGTGCCAGCAGATCCCAACAGAACACTGAAGCTTTCTTT. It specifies CASRSQQNTEAFF.